These 19 T cell receptor beta chains originate from one sample sequenced in a study of blood T cells in healthy people across ages. Using a J-beta primer mix together with a sample-barcoded 5' primer, a second PCR was run for roughly 6 to 12 cycles. TCRdb recomputed calls from the 5' RACE reads with MiXCR, one row per CDR3 protein. The data show around 1,500,000 distinct CDR3 sequences, approximately 38% seen once. What was sequenced was blood. The source is a woman in her late teens or twenties in good health.

The chain recombines TRBV7-2 with TRBJ1-1, with TRBD1 as a possible D gene (6 bases). Germline-derived CDR1 and CDR2 are SGHTA and FQGNSA. There are 13 residues in the CDR3. The V end lost 8 bases, the J end lost 1 base, and 11 bases lay between the germline ends. The CDR3 protein is CASGIGGNTEAFF. CDR3 sequence (DNA): TGTGCCAGCGGAATAGGGGGGAACACTGAAGCTTTCTTT.

The V and J genes are TRBV4-2 and TRBJ1-1; D is unclear. Germline CDR1 is LGHNA and CDR2 is YNFKEQ. This CDR3 has 15 residues. Trimming pared 5 bases from V and 3 bases from J, leaving 16 bases between. CDR3 sequence reads: CASSEHGREYTEAFF. The CDR3 DNA sequence: TGTGCCAGCAGCGAACACGGTCGGGAGTACACTGAAGCTTTCTTT.

The table lists this clonotype with a few counts. Possible read error: a much larger clone is one base away. The rearrangement uses TRBV29-1 and TRBJ2-5; tentative D call: TRBD2 (5 bases). The V gene's germline CDR1 is SQVTM and CDR2 ANQGSEA. This CDR3 spans 12 amino acids. CDR3 sequence (DNA): TGCAGCGTAGGCGGGCTAGGAGAGACCAAGTACTTC. Its translation: CSVGGLGETKYF. The full variable domain, its missing parts supplied by reference TRBV29-1 and TRBJ2-5, is SAVISQKPSRDICQRGTSLTIQCQVDSQVTMMFWYRQQPGQSLTLIATANQGSEATYESGFVIDKFPISRPNLTFSTLTVSNMSPEDSSIYLCSVGGLGETKYFGPGTRLLVL.

This chain joins TRBV27 and TRBJ2-3, with 7 bases that match TRBD2. The length of the CDR3 is 19 residues. Looked up from germline, CDR1 is MNHEY and CDR2 is SMNVEV (reference sequence). J gave up 0 bases and V 5 bases, and 17 bases lay outside the gene matches. The CDR3 region is CASSRQLLAELPSTDTQYF. Here the CDR3 DNA reads TGTGCCAGCAGTCGACAGTTGCTAGCGGAGCTTCCTAGCACAGATACGCAGTATTTT.

The genes are TRBV6-5 and TRBJ2-3; the match to TRBD2 covers 8 bases. Germline CDR1 and CDR2: MNHEY and SVGAGI. V lost 0 bases and J lost 7; bases outside the gene matches: 9. The CDR3 runs 16 residues. The CDR3 DNA is TGTGCCAGCAGTTACTCGAGTAGGCGGGGGGCGAATACGCAGTATTTT. Its protein product is CASSYSSRRGANTQYF.

V gene TRBV6-5 combines with J gene TRBJ2-7, with D possibly being TRBD1 (6 bases). Looked up from germline, CDR1 is MNHEY and CDR2 is SVGAGI. Trimming removed 6 bases at V and 5 bases at J, with 17 bases between. The CDR3 consists of 14 residues. The CDR3 bases are TGTGCCAGCAGGGGCAGGGGAATAATCCACGAGCAGTACTTC. Its protein product is CASRGRGIIHEQYF.

The chain employs TRBV7-9 and TRBJ2-5; TRBD2 matches at 10 bases. The junction had 12 bases not matched to a gene; V was cut back by 6 bases and J by 2 bases. The CDR3 sequence is 17 residues long. The germline V gene encodes CDR1 SEHNR and CDR2 FQNEAQ (reference sequence). CDR3 sequence: CASSYSPVAGGQETQYF. Written as DNA, the CDR3 is TGTGCCAGCAGTTATTCCCCGGTAGCGGGAGGTCAAGAGACCCAGTACTTC.

This clonotype was observed a handful of times. The rearrangement joins TRBV12-3 or TRBV12-4 to TRBJ1-5; 8 bases fit TRBD1. Trimming cost V 5 bases and J 6 bases; bases outside gene matches: 12. CDR3 size: 16 residues. CDR3 nucleotides: TGTGCCAGCAGTCCCTCTCCAGGGGGCGGCGGTCAGCCCCAGCATTTT. Its translation: CASSPSPGGGGQPQHF.

This clonotype has just one count. The V gene is TRBV27, the J gene TRBJ2-1, with D unresolved. The better agreement between TRBJ2-7 and the DNA end casts doubt on the J call. Germline-derived CDR1 and CDR2 are MNHEY and SMNVEV (reference sequence). The CDR3 has 13 residues. CDR3: CASRPDTSIEQYF. In nucleotides, the CDR3 is TGTGCCAGCAGACCCGATACATCGATTGAGCAGTACTTC.

This clonotype showed up just a few times. The CDR3 sequence: CSAAPASPYQETQYF. CDR3 coding DNA: TGCAGTGCTGCCCCGGCTAGCCCGTACCAAGAGACCCAGTACTTC. This chain uses TRBV20-1 with TRBJ2-5, with a possible D match to TRBD2 (5 bases). Germline CDR1 DFQATT, CDR2 SNEGSKA (reference sequence). Trimming cost V 5 bases and J 0 bases, with 16 bases left between them. The CDR3 totals 15 residues.

J is TRBJ1-5 and V is TRBV4-1; the match to TRBD1 covers 7 bases. CDR3 size: 19 residues. V dropped 2 bases and J dropped 9; count of bases not matched to a gene: 22. CDR1 MGHRA and CDR2 YSYEKL come from the germline V gene. CDR3 sequence: CASSQPSLFDRALIMPQHF. DNA for the CDR3: TGCGCCAGCAGCCAACCTTCCCTCTTTGACAGGGCCTTGATAATGCCCCAGCATTTT.

This clonotype was detected only a few times. V and J are TRBV20-1 and TRBJ1-2; D possibly corresponds to TRBD1 (5 bases). From germline, CDR1 is DFQATT and CDR2 SNEGSKA (reference sequence). The CDR3 sequence is 12 residues long. V was clipped by 5 bases and J by 2 bases, with 9 bases between them. CDR3 protein: CSAVTVNYGYTF. The CDR3 DNA follows: TGCAGTGCTGTGACAGTGAACTATGGCTACACCTTC.

This clonotype occurred a few times. V is TRBV12-3 or TRBV12-4 and J is TRBJ2-5, with D hard to call. Trimming removed 6 bases from V and 4 bases from J, with 15 bases in between. The length of the CDR3 is 14 residues. DNA of the CDR3: TGTGCCAGCAGCCCTGAAGGACGGTTAGAGACCCAGTACTTC. Amino acids: CASSPEGRLETQYF.

The chain is built from TRBV20-1 and TRBJ2-7; TRBD1 agrees at 9 bases. V lost 6 bases, J lost 5 bases, and 11 bases stayed unmatched. CDR1 DFQATT and CDR2 SNEGSKA come from the germline V gene (reference sequence). The CDR3 has 14 residues. This CDR3 reads CSAPTGGAGNEQYF. The CDR3 bases are TGCAGTGCCCCTACAGGGGGCGCGGGGAACGAGCAGTACTTC.

The gene calls are TRBV20-1 and TRBJ2-5, with 10 nucleotides matching TRBD2. V lost 3 bases to trimming and J lost 4 bases; unmatched junction nucleotides: 8. Germline CDR1 DFQATT, CDR2 SNEGSKA (reference sequence). The CDR3 covers 15 residues. Written as DNA, the CDR3 is TGCAGTGCTAGGCCGATGGCTAGCGGGGGAGAGACCCAGTACTTC. This codes for CSARPMASGGETQYF.

This clonotype has more than one count but fewer than ten. J is TRBJ1-2 and V is TRBV2, with 11 bases matching TRBD1. The CDR3 spans 15 residues. The junction had 9 bases not matched to a gene; V was cut back by 5 bases and J by 7 bases. Germline V lookup: CDR1 SNHLY, CDR2 FYNNEI. The DNA for the CDR3 is TGTGCCAGCAGTTCAACTACCGGGACAGGGGGTGGCTACACCTTC. This translates into CASSSTTGTGGGYTF.

The sample holds a few counts of this clonotype. V is TRBV7-2 and J is TRBJ2-1, with TRBD2 matching over 11 bases. V lost 5 bases, J lost 6 bases, and 3 bases stayed unmatched. This CDR3 comprises 14 residues. Germline loops: CDR1 SGHTA, CDR2 FQGNSA. The CDR3: CASSGLAGRNEQFF. In nucleotides, the CDR3 is TGTGCCAGCAGCGGACTAGCGGGCCGCAATGAGCAGTTCTTC.

This clonotype was detected only a few times. The V gene is TRBV5-1, the J gene TRBJ2-7; TRBD1 agrees at 9 bases. This CDR3 region has 16 residues. V was pared by 0 bases and J by 2 bases, with 6 bases of the junction left unmatched. Germline V gives CDR1 SGHRS, CDR2 YFSETQ. This CDR3 reads CASSLAPGQGTYEQYF. In DNA form, the CDR3 reads TGCGCCAGCAGCTTGGCGCCGGGACAGGGAACCTACGAGCAGTACTTC. Based on the CDR3 plus reference TRBV5-1 and TRBJ2-7, the full variable domain is KAGVTQTPRYLIKTRGQQVTLSCSPISGHRSVSWYQQTPGQGLQFLFEYFSETQRNKGNFPGRFSGRQFSNSRSEMNVSTLELGDSALYLCASSLAPGQGTYEQYFGPGTRLTVT.

This clonotype showed up just a few times. This rearrangement joins TRBV24-1 to TRBJ2-1; 15 nucleotides agree with TRBD2. The germline gives CDR1 KGHDR, CDR2 SFDVKD. The CDR3 totals 17 residues. V dropped 7 bases and J dropped 8; count of bases not matched to a gene: 11. The CDR3 spells CATRGTSGGLNEDEQFF. The CDR3 DNA reads as TGTGCCACCAGGGGGACTAGCGGGGGGCTCAATGAGGATGAGCAGTTCTTC.